Each of the 6 T cell receptor beta chains below was sequenced from the same sample in a study of control samples from healthy donors and cancer patients. TCRdb's table, derived via immunoSEQ multiplex PCR, lists solely in-frame clones and lacks some. Of more than 85,000 clones listed, approximately 84% were seen once; the top ten hold more than 30%. The material sequenced was PBMCs. The receptor source for this set is a man between 65 and 80 years old with lung cancer.

This clone was detected only a few times. The chain carries TRBV5-1 and TRBJ2-3; D perhaps matches TRBD2 (6 bases). V dropped 5 bases and J dropped 1 base, with 17 bases sitting between them. The CDR3 contains 16 residues. Germline V gene lookup returns CDR1 SGHRS and CDR2 YFSETQ. This CDR3 reads CASRHREPGGTDTQYF. The CDR3 coding sequence is TGCGCCAGCAGACATCGGGAACCGGGGGGCACAGATACGCAGTATTTT. Variable domain in full (rest from reference TRBV5-1 and TRBJ2-3): KAGVTQTPRYLIKTRGQQVTLSCSPISGHRSVSWYQQTPGQGLQFLFEYFSETQRNKGNFPGRFSGRQFSNSRSEMNVSTLELGDSALYLCASRHREPGGTDTQYFGPGTRLTVL.

The genes are TRBV11-2 and TRBJ2-7; D remains unclear. Germline CDR1 and CDR2: SGHAT and FQNNGV. V was cut by 1 base and J by 2 bases, with 12 bases left in between. The CDR3 has 15 residues. The CDR3 is CASSLARTLTYEQYF. CDR3 sequence (DNA): TGTGCCAGCAGCTTAGCACGGACCCTAACCTACGAGCAGTACTTC.

The V and J genes are TRBV18 and TRBJ1-4, with 9 bases identical to TRBD1. The CDR3 is 12 amino acids. The germline V gene has CDR1 KGHSH and CDR2 LQKENI. The J segment lost 8 bases and the V segment lost 7 bases, leaving 2 bases of the junction unmatched. Here the CDR3 DNA reads TGTGCCAGCTGGGACAGGGAAGAAAAACTGTTTTTT. This translates into CASWDREEKLFF.

This clone has just a few counts. V gene TRBV11-2 combines with J gene TRBJ2-1; tentative D call: TRBD1 (6 bases). Per germline, CDR1 SGHAT and CDR2 FQNNGV. CDR3 length equals 15 residues. Trimming stripped 2 bases from V and 7 bases from J, with 15 bases between. The CDR3: CASSLIAPGVNEQFF. In DNA, the CDR3 is TGTGCCAGCAGCTTAATCGCACCAGGGGTAAATGAGCAGTTCTTC.

This clone was detected a few times. The CDR3 here is CASSQSDSYEQYF. The CDR3, as DNA: TGCGCCAGCAGCCAATCTGACAGCTACGAGCAGTACTTC. This chain uses TRBV4-1 with TRBJ2-7, with a possible D match to TRBD1 (5 bases). The V gene's germline CDR1 is MGHRA and CDR2 YSYEKL. The CDR3 consists of 13 residues. V gave up 2 bases and J gave up 3 bases, with 8 bases separating them.

The rearrangement links TRBV6-6 to TRBJ1-5, with TRBD1 matching 11 bases. The CDR3 has 14 amino acids. V was clipped by 10 bases and J by 5 bases; unmatched bases: 7. CDR1 and CDR2 from the germline V gene are MNHNY and SVGAGI (reference sequence). The CDR3 sequence: CATRTGGQDQPQHF. The CDR3 DNA sequence: TGTGCCACCCGGACAGGGGGCCAGGATCAGCCCCAGCATTTT.